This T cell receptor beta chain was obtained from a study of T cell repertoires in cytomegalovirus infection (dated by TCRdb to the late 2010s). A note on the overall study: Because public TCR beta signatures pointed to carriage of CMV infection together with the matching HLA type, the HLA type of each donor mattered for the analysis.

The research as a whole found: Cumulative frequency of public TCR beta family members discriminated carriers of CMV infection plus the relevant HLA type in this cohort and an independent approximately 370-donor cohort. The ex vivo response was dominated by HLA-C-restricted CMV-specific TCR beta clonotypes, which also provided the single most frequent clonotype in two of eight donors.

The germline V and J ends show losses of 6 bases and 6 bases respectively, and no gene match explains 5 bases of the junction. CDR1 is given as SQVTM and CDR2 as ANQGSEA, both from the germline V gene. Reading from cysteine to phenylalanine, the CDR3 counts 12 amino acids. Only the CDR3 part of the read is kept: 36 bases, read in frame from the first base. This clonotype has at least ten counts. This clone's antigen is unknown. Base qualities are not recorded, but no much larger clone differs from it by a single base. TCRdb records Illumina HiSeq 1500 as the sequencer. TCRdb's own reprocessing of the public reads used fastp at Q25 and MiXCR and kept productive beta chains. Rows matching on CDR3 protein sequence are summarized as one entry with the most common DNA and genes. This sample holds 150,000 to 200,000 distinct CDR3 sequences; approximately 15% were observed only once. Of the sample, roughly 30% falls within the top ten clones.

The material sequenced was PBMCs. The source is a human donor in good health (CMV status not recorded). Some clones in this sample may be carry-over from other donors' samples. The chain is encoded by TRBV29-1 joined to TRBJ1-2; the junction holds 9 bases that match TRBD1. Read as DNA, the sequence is TGCAGCGTGGGGGACAGGGAGCATGGCTACACCTTC. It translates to CSVGDREHGYTF.